Below, one T cell receptor (beta chain) is given with its context. Other DNA sequences of this sample code for an identical CDR3. This record belongs to a study of blood T cell repertoires in COVID-19. Original processing methods: Amplified reference gene primers provided the basis for estimating nucleated cell counts. TCRdb keeps only in-frame clones here, not all; method: immunoSEQ multiplex PCR. That table gives V, J and clone size, and the DNA gave D and trimming. The data hold approximately 350,000 clones, with approximately 88% observed a single time. Trimming took 5 bases from V and 3 from J, leaving 12 bases between them. CDR3 size: 14 residues. Germline CDR1 reads SGHNT; CDR2 reads YENEEA. Enrolled during active infection, Seattle patients were then followed longitudinally.

This rearrangement joins TRBV11-3 to TRBJ2-3; tentatively, D is TRBD2 (5 bases). The sample was peripheral blood. The clonotype originates from a woman aged 25 to 39 with COVID-19, enrolled during active disease. CDR3 DNA sequence: TGTGCCAGCAGCCCCCCCACGGGAACAGATACGCAGTATTTT. The encoded protein is CASSPPTGTDTQYF. The full variable domain, with the rest looked up from reference TRBV11-3 and TRBJ2-3, is EAGVVQSPRYKIIEKKQPVAFWCNPISGHNTLYWYLQNLGQGPELLIRYENEEAVDDSQLPKDRFSAERLKGVDSTLKIQPAELGDSAVYLCASSPPTGTDTQYFGPGTRLTVL.